One T cell receptor beta chain is described in this entry. This clone has a single count. What this receptor recognizes is not known. Qualities for individual bases were not recorded, and no much larger clone is one base off. Per the germline V gene, MGHRA is the CDR1 and YSYEKL is the CDR2. The CDR3 holds 13 amino acids from the cysteine to the phenylalanine. This entry keeps only the CDR3 DNA: 39 bases, framed from base 1. After removal of 1 base from V and 5 bases from J, the junction retains 2 bases not matched to a gene. What the time point label conveys for this sample: about a year on ibrutinib. For TCR beta library preparation, approximately 2 micrograms of genomic DNA were extracted from the cryopreserved PBMCs. Longitudinal blood samples from CLL patients on ibrutinib monotherapy underwent high-throughput TCR beta sequencing. The patients took part in an open-label, single-center phase 2 trial of ibrutinib monotherapy.

This entry comes from a study of cytotoxic CD8 clonotypes in ibrutinib-treated CLL (dated by TCRdb to about 2021). Background on the whole study: The cohort was composed of 10 to 11 relapsed/refractory and roughly 16 treatment-naive patients; IGHV unmutated status was identified in fewer than 18 patients. All remission and progressive disease samples were collected while patients were still receiving ibrutinib. Of the roughly 90 participants in the trial, about two dozen had longitudinal samples available. Cryopreserved peripheral blood mononuclear cells were obtained before treatment, at response, and at either sustained remission or disease progression. Responses were partial in 24 patients and complete in 2; after median around 66 months follow-up, some 15 stayed in remission and some twelve progressed. An average of about 260,000 productive templates and tens of thousands of productive rearrangements was obtained per sample. Response samples were taken after a median of roughly 12 months on treatment, ranging from about 6 to 36 months.

Beyond this particular receptor, the publication reports: At baseline, clonality was higher than in age-matched healthy donors and showed a strong correlation with circulating CD8+ T-cell counts. Sampling times were not matched between sustained-remission and progressing patients, and lymph node repertoires were not studied. Clonality increased at ibrutinib response, stayed stable in sustained remission, and fell back toward baseline at progression. Public clonotypes were found to be uncommon and were observed to contract or remain stable during treatment; the increase in clonality was shown to reflect expansion of private clonotypes at ibrutinib response.

The goal of deep resolution MiSeq sequencing was a depth between 1 in 1 million and 1 in 200,000 T cells, and coverage averaged 10x per clonotype. The immunoSEQ hsTCRB Kit was used to generate the TCR beta libraries. In the authors' own workflow: The data were analyzed with ImmunoSEQ Analyzer and ImmunoSEQ Data Assistant, and V, D and J gene assignments followed IMGT definitions. Clonality, which ranges from 0 to 1, was calculated by subtracting the normalized Shannon entropy of productive rearrangement frequencies from one. Public clonotype analysis was restricted to overrepresented clonotypes comprising at least 0.05% of each patient's repertoire. Roughly 13 age-matched healthy donor repertoires from immuneACCESS served as clonality controls. TCRdb re-hosts the immuneACCESS table, in-frame sequences only. Its copies lack some clones; in the studies checked, an unresolved V gene accounts for under half of them, and the cause for the rest is not known. V, J and clone size are those of that table, while D and trimming were read from the DNA. This sample is represented by some 50,000 clones; 55% to 80% of them were singletons. The top ten clones comprise roughly 13% of the sample.

This receptor chain uses TRBV4-1 and TRBJ2-7; 7 bases in the junction line up with TRBD2. The receptor comes from a human donor with chronic lymphocytic leukemia. The source was PBMCs, collected after 12 months of ibrutinib treatment. This receptor has the CDR3 CASSQVGGNEQYF. The nucleotides are TGCGCCAGCAGCCAAGTGGGGGGGAACGAGCAGTACTTC.